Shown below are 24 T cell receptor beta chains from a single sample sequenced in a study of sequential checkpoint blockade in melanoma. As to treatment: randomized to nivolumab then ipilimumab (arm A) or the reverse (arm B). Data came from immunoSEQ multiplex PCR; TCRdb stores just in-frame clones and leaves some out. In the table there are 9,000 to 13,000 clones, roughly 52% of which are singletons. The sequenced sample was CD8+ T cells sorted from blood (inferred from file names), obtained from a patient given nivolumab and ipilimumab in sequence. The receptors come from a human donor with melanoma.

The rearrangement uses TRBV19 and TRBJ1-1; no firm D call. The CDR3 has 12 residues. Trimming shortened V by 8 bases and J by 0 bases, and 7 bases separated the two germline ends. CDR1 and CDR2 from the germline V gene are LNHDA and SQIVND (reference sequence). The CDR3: CASGPVNTEAFF. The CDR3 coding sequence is TGTGCCAGTGGCCCAGTGAACACTGAAGCTTTCTTT.

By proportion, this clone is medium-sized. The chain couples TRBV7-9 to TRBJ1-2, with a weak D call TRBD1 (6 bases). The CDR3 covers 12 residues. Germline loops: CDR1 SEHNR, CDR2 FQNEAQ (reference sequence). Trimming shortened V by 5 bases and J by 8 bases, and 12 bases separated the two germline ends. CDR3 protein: CASSRSRGGYTF. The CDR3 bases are TGTGCCAGCAGCCGAAGCAGGGGCGGCTACACCTTC.

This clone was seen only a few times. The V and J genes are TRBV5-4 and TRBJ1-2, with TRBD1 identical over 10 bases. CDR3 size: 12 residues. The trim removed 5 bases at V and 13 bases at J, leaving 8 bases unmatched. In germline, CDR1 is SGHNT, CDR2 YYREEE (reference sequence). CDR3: CASREGTGAATF. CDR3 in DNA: TGTGCCAGCAGAGAGGGGACAGGGGCCGCCACCTTC.

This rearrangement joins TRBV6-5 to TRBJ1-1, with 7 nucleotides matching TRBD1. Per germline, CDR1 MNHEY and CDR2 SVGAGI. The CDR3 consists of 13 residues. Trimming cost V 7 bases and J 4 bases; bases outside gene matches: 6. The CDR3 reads CASTGGGFTEAFF. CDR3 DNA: TGTGCCAGCACAGGGGGTGGATTCACTGAAGCTTTCTTT.

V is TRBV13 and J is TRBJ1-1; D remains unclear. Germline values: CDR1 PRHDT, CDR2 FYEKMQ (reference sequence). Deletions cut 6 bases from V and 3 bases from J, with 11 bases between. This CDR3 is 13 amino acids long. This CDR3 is CASRGNGDTEAFF. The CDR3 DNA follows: TGTGCCAGCAGGGGAAACGGGGACACTGAAGCTTTCTTT.

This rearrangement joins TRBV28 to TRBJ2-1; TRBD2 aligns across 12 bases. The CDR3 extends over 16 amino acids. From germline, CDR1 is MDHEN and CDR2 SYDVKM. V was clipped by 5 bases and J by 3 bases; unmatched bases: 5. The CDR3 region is CASSKTSGSYYNEQFF. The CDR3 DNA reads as TGTGCCAGCAGTAAGACTAGCGGGAGCTACTACAATGAGCAGTTCTTC.

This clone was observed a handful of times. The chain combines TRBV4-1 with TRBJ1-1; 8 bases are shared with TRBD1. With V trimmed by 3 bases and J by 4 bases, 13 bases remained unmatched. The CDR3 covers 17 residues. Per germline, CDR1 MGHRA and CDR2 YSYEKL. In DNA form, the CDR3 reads TGCGCCAGCAGCCAGCAAACCCCTCAGGGGGCCGGCACTGAAGCTTTCTTT. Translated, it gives CASSQQTPQGAGTEAFF.

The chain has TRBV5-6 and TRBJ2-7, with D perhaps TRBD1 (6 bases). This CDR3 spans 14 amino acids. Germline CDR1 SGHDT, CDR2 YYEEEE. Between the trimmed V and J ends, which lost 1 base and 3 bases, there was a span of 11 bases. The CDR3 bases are TGTGCCAGCAGCTTGAGGGGGTGGGGCTACGAGCAGTACTTC. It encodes CASSLRGWGYEQYF.

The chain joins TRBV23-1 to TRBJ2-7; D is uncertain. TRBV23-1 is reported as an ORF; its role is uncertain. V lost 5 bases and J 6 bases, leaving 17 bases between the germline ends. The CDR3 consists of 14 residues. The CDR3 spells CASSLWQEYPEQYF. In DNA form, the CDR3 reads TGCGCCAGCAGTTTGTGGCAGGAATACCCCGAGCAGTACTTC.

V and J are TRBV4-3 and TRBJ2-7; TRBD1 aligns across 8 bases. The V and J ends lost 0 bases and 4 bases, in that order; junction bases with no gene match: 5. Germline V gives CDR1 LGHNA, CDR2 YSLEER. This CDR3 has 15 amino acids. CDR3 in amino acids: CASSQDRTGLYEQYF. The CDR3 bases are TGCGCCAGCAGCCAAGATAGGACAGGGTTGTACGAGCAGTACTTC.

CDR3: CAISEQGQEDYGYTF. Written as DNA, the CDR3 is TGTGCCATCAGTGAACAGGGCCAAGAAGACTATGGCTACACCTTC. The chain carries TRBV10-3 and TRBJ1-2; D possibly corresponds to TRBD1 (6 bases). Germline CDR1 and CDR2: ENHRY and SYGVKD. V lost 3 bases, J lost 3 bases, and 14 bases lay in between. This CDR3 is 15 amino acids long.

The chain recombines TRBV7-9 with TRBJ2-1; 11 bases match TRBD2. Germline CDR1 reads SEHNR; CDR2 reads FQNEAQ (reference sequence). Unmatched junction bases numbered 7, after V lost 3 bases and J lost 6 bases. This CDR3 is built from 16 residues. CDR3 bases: TGTGCCAGCAGCTTGTCCGGGACTAGCGGAGGCAATGAGCAGTTCTTC. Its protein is CASSLSGTSGGNEQFF. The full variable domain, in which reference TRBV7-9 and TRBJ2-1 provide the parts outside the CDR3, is DTGVSQNPRHKITKRGQNVTFRCDPISEHNRLYWYRQTLGQGPEFLTYFQNEAQLEKSRLLSDRFSAERPKGSFSTLEIQRTEQGDSAMYLCASSLSGTSGGNEQFFGPGTRLTVL.

Here the CDR3 DNA reads TGTGCCAGCAGCTTAGCTCCGGGACTAGCAAGTGAGCAGTTCTTC. It yields the protein CASSLAPGLASEQFF. The chain joins TRBV7-8 to TRBJ2-1; 9 positions match TRBD2. The germline gives CDR1 SGHVS, CDR2 FQNEAQ. After removal of 0 bases from V and 9 bases from J, the junction contained 6 bases not matched to a gene. This CDR3 is 15 amino acids long.

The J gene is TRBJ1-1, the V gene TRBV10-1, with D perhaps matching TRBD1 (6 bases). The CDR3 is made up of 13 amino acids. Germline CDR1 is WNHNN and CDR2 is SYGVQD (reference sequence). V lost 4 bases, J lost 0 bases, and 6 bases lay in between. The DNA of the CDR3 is TGCGCCAGCAGTGGGACAGTGAACACTGAAGCTTTCTTT. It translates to CASSGTVNTEAFF.

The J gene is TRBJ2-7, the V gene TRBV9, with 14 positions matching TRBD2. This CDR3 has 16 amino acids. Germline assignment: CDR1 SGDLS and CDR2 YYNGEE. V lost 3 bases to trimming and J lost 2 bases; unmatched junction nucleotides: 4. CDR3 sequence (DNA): TGTGCCAGCAGCGCGGGACTAGCGGGGGCTACCTACGAGCAGTACTTC. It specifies CASSAGLAGATYEQYF.

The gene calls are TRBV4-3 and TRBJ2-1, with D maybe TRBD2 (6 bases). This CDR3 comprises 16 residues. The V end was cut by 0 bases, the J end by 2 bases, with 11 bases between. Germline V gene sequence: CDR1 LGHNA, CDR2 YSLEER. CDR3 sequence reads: CASSQDRSGAYNEQFF. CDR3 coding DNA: TGCGCCAGCAGCCAAGATCGATCGGGAGCCTACAATGAGCAGTTCTTC.

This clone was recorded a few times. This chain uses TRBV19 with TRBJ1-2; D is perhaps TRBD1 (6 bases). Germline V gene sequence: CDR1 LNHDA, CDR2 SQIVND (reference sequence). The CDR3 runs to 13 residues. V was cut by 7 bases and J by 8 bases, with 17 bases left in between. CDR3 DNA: TGTGCCAGTACAGACAGGATTCAGGAAGGCTACACCTTC. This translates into CASTDRIQEGYTF.

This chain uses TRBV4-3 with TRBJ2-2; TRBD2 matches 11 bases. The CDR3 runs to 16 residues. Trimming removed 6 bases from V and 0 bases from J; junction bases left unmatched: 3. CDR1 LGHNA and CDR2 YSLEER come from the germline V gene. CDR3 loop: CASSRGLAANTGELFF. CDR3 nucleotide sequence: TGCGCCAGCAGTCGGGGACTAGCGGCGAACACCGGGGAGCTGTTTTTT.

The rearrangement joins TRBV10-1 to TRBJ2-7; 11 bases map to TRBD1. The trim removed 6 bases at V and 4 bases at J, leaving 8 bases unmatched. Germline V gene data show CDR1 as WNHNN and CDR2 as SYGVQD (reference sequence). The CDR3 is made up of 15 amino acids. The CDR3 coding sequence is TGCGCCAGCAGCAAGGGGACAGGGGGGATGTACGAGCAGTACTTC. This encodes CASSKGTGGMYEQYF.

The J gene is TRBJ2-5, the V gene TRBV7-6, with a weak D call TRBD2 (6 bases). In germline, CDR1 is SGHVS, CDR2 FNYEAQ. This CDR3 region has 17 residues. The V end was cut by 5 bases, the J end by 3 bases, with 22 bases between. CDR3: CASSQRFAGSPKETQYF. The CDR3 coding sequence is TGTGCCAGCAGCCAAAGGTTTGCGGGAAGTCCCAAAGAGACCCAGTACTTC.

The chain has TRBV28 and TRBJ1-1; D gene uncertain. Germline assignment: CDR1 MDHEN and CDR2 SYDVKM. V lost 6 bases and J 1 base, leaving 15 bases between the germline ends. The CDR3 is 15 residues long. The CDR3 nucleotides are TGTGCCAGCAGCCCGGTCGGGGTGAGGAACACTGAAGCTTTCTTT. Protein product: CASSPVGVRNTEAFF.

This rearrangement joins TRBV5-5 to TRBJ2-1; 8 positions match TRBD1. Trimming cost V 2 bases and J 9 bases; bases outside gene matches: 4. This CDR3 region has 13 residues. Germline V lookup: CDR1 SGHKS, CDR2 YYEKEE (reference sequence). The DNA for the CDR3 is TGTGCCAGCAGCTTAGGTACAGGGGGTGAGCAGTTCTTC. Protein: CASSLGTGGEQFF. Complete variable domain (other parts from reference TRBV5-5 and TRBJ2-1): DAGVTQSPTHLIKTRGQQVTLRCSPISGHKSVSWYQQVLGQGPQFIFQYYEKEERGRGNFPDRFSARQFPNYSSELNVNALLLGDSALYLCASSLGTGGEQFFGPGTRLTVL.

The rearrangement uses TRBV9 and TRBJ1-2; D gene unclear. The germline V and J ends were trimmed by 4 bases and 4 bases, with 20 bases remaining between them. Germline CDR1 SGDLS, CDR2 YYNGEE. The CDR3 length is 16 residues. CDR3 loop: CASSPVGGSHSYGYTF. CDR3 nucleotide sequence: TGTGCCAGCAGCCCCGTCGGAGGGAGTCATTCCTATGGCTACACCTTC. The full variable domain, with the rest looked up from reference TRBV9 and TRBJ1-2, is DSGVTQTPKHLITATGQRVTLRCSPRSGDLSVYWYQQSLDQGLQFLIQYYNGEERAKGNILERFSAQQFPDLHSELNLSSLELGDSALYFCASSPVGGSHSYGYTFGSGTRLTVV.

CDR3 sequence: CASSQDAALAGNNEQFF. The CDR3 DNA reads TGTGCCAGCAGCCAAGACGCGGCACTAGCGGGAAACAATGAGCAGTTCTTC. V is TRBV4-2 and J is TRBJ2-1; 10 nucleotides line up with TRBD2. V trimming: 0 bases; J trimming: 5 bases; junction bases outside the gene matches: 7. In germline, CDR1 is LGHNA, CDR2 YNFKEQ. The CDR3 is 17 amino acids.